This T cell receptor (beta chain) is from a study of blood T cell repertoires in COVID-19. In the original processing: Amplified reference gene primers provided the basis for estimating nucleated cell counts. Sequencing used immunoSEQ multiplex PCR; TCRdb keeps in-frame clones, though not all of them. V, J and clone size are taken as reported in that table, and D and trimming were inferred from the DNA itself. The sample comprises 150,000 to 200,000 clones, roughly 80% of which are singletons, and around 7% rests with the top ten. This clone was counted a few times. Germline CDR1 and CDR2: MNHEY and SMNVEV (reference sequence). J gave up 3 bases and V 6 bases, and 7 bases lay outside the gene matches. The CDR3 is made up of 14 amino acids.

This sequence originates from a human donor in a cohort sampled during active COVID-19. Sequencing was carried out using peripheral blood. The chain combines TRBV27 with TRBJ1-2; 7 bases match TRBD1. This CDR3 is CASRSTGNDYGYTF. The CDR3 coding sequence is TGTGCCAGCAGGTCGACAGGGAATGACTATGGCTACACCTTC.